This paragraph reports one T cell receptor beta chain. Original handling: Cell counts per sample came from amplifying reference gene primers. The repertoire was sequenced with immunoSEQ multiplex PCR; TCRdb's copy has only in-frame clones and lacks some. That table supplies the V and J calls and clone size; D and trimming were determined from the DNA. The table includes tens of thousands of clones, 86% detected once. This CDR3 spans 13 amino acids. Germline V CDR1 and CDR2: MNHEY, SVGAGI. Between the trimmed V and J ends, which lost 2 bases and 4 bases, there was a span of 9 bases. These data originate in a study of blood T cell repertoires in COVID-19. Study in general: Acute and convalescent COVID-19 specimens originated in the United States, Italy and Spain. PBMCs, B-cell-depleted T cells, or T cells were the source of the cDNA or gDNA that made up the material.

The V call is TRBV6-5, the J call TRBJ2-7, with no clear D. This TCR was sampled from a human donor in a cohort sampled during active COVID-19. The sample was peripheral blood. The CDR3 loop reads CASSYGGYYEQYF. In DNA form, the CDR3 reads TGTGCCAGCAGTTACGGCGGCTATTACGAGCAGTACTTC.